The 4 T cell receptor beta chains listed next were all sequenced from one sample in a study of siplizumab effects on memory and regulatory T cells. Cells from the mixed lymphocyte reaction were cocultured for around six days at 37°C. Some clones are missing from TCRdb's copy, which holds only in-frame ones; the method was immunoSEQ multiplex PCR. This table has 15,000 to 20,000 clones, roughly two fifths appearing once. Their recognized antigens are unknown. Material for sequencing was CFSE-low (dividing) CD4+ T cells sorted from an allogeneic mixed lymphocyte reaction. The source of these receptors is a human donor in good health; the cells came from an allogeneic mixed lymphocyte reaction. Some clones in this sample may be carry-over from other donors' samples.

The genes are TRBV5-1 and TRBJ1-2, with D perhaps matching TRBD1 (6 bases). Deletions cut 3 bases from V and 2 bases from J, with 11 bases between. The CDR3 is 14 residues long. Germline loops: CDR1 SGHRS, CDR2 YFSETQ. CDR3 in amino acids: CASSSQGINYGYTF. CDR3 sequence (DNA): TGCGCCAGCAGCTCACAGGGCATAAACTATGGCTACACCTTC.

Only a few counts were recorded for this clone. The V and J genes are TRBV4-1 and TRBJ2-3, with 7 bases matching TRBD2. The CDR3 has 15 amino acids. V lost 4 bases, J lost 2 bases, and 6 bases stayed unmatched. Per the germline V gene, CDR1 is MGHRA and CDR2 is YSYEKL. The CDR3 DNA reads TGCGCCAGCAGCCGAGCGGGGCCCCACACAGATACGCAGTATTTT. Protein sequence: CASSRAGPHTDTQYF.

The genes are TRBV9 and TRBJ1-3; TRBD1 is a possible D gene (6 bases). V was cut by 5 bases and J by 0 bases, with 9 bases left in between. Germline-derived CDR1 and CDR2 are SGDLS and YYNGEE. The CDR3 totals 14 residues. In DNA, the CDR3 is TGTGCCAGCAGGGACAGTAGCTCTGGAAACACCATATATTTT. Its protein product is CASRDSSSGNTIYF.

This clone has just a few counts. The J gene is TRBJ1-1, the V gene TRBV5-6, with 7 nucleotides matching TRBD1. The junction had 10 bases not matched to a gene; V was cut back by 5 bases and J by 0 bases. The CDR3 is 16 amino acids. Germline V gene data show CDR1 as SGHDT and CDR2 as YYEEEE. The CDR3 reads CASRSRGQYMNTEAFF. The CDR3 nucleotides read TGTGCCAGCAGAAGTCGGGGACAGTACATGAACACTGAAGCTTTCTTT.